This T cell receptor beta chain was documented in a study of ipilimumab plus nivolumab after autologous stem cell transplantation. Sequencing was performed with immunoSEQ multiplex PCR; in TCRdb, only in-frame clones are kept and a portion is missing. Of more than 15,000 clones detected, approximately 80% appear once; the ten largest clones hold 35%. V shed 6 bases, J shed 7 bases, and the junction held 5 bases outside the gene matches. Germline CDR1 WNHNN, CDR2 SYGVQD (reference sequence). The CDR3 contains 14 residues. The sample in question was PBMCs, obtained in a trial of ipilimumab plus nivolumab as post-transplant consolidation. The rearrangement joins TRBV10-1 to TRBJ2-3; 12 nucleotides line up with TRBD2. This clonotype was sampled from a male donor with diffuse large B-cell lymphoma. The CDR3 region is CASSAGLAGHTQYF. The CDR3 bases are TGCGCCAGCAGCGCGGGACTAGCGGGCCATACGCAGTATTTT.